This T cell receptor beta chain comes out of a study of cytomegalovirus exposure and HLA in healthy donors. The CDR3 runs to 15 residues. Unmatched junction bases numbered 5, after V lost 0 bases and J lost 4 bases. Germline CDR1 and CDR2: SGHNT and YYREEE (reference sequence). Notes on the study in general: Reportedly, fewer N-insertions than the approximately 680-donor mean appeared in an Asian-associated ancestry cluster in a later analysis. Productive rates of about 87% or about 30% were seen for most TCR beta V segments in an earlier analysis.

The PCR employed 60 Vbeta primers together with 13 Jbeta primers. Clones were read by immunoSEQ multiplex PCR, and TCRdb kept only the in-frame ones, dropping some. This sample contains 38,000 or so clones. Concerning this clone itself: What it recognizes is unknown.

The V gene is TRBV5-4, the J gene TRBJ2-5; 8 bases align to TRBD2. The receptor's source is a man aged 30-40 years in good health and CMV-seronegative. Material: PBMCs. This CDR3 is CASSLVISGAETQYF. CDR3 coding DNA: TGTGCCAGCAGCTTGGTGATTAGCGGGGCAGAGACCCAGTACTTC. The full variable domain, rest sourced from reference TRBV5-4 and TRBJ2-5, is ETGVTQSPTHLIKTRGQQVTLRCSSQSGHNTVSWYQQALGQGPQFIFQYYREEENGRGNFPPRFSGLQFPNYSSELNVNALELDDSALYLCASSLVISGAETQYFGPGTRLLVL.